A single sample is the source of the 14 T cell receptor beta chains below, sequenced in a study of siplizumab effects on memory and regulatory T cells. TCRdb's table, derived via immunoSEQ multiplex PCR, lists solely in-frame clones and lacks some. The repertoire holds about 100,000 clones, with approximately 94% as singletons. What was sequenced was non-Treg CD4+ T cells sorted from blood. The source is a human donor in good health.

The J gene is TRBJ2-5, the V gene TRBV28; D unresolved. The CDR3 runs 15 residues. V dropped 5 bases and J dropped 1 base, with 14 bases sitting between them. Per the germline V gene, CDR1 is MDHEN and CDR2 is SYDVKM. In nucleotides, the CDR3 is TGTGCCAGCAGTGGTAGATCCGTTCTCCAAGAGACCCAGTACTTC. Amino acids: CASSGRSVLQETQYF.

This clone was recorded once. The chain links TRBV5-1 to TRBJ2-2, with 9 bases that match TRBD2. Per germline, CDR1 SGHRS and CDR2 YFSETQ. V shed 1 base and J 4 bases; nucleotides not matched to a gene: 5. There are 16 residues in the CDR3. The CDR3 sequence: CASSLLAGAGTGELFF. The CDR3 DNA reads TGCGCCAGCAGCTTGTTAGCGGGAGCGGGCACCGGGGAGCTGTTTTTT.

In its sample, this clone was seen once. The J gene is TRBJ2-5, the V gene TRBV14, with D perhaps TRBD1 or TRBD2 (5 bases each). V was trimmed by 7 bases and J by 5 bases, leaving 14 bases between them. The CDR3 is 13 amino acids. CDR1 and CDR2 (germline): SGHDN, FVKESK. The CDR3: CASNEGLGETQYF. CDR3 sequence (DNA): TGTGCCAGCAACGAGGGGCTGGGGGAGACCCAGTACTTC.

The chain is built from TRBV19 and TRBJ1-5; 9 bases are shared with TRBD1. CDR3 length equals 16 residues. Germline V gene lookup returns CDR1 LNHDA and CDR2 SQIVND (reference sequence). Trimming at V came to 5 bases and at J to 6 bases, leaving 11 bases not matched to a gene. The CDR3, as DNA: TGTGCCAGTAGTGGGGAAGGACAGGGGTTTGTTCAGCCCCAGCATTTT. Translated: CASSGEGQGFVQPQHF.

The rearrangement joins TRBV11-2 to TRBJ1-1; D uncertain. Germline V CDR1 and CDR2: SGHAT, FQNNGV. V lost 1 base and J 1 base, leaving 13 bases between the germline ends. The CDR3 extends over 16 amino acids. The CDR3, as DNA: TGTGCCAGCAGCTTAGGGGCGGGTGGGCGGAACACTGAAGCTTTCTTT. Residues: CASSLGAGGRNTEAFF.

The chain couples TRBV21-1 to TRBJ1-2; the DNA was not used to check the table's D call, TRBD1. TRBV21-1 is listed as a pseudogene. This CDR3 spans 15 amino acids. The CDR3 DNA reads TGTGCCAGCATCCGCGAAGGACAGAGTGGGTATGGCTACACCTTC. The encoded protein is CASIREGQSGYGYTF.

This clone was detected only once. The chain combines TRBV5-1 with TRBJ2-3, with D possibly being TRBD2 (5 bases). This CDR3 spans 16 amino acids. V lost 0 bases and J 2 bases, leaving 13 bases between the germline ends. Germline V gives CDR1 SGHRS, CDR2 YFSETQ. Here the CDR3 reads CASSLDGGAPTDTQYF. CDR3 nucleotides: TGCGCCAGCAGCTTGGACGGAGGAGCCCCCACAGATACGCAGTATTTT.

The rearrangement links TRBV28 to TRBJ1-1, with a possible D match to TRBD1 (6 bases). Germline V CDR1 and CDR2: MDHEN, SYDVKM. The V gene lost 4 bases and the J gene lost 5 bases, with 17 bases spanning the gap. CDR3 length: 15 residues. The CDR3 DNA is TGTGCCAGCAGTTCCAAGACAGGTTCTCTTACTGAAGCTTTCTTT. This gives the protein CASSSKTGSLTEAFF.

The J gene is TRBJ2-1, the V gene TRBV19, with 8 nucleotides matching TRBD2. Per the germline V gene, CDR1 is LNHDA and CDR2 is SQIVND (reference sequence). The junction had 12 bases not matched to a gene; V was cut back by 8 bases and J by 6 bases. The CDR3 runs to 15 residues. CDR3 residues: CASRGPGLDLNEQFF. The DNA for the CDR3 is TGTGCCAGTCGGGGCCCGGGACTAGATCTCAATGAGCAGTTCTTC.

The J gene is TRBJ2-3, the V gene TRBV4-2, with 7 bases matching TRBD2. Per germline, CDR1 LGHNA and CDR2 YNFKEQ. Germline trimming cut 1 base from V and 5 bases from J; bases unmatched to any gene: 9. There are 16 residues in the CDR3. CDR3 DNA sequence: TGTGCCAGCAGCCAAGGAGTAAGCGCGGGGGAAGATACGCAGTATTTT. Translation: CASSQGVSAGEDTQYF.

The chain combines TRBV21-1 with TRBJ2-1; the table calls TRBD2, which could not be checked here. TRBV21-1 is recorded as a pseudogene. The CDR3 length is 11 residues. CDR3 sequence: CAGLRGDEQFF. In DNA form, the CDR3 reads TGTGCCGGTCTGCGGGGTGATGAGCAGTTCTTC.

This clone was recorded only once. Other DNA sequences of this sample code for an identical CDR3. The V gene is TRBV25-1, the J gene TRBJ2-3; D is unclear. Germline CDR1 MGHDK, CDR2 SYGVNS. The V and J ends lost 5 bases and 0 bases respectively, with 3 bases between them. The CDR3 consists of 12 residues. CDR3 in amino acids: CASSSSTDTQYF. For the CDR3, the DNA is TGTGCCAGCAGTTCTAGCACAGATACGCAGTATTTT. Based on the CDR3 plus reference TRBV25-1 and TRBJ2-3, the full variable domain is EADIYQTPRYLVIGTGKKITLECSQTMGHDKMYWYQQDPGMELHLIHYSYGVNSTEKGDLSSESTVSRIRTEHFPLTLESARPSHTSQYLCASSSSTDTQYFGPGTRLTVL.

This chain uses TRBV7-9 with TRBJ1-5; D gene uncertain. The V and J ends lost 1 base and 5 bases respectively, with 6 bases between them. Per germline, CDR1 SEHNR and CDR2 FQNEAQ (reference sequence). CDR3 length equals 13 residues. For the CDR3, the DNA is TGTGCCAGCAGCTTAGACGGGCATCAGCCCCAGCATTTT. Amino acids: CASSLDGHQPQHF.

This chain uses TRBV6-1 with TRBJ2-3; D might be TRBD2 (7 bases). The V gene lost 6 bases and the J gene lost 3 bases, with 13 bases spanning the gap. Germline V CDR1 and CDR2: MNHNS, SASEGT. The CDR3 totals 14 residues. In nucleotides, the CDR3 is TGTGCCAGCAGAGCGGGACAATTGACAGATACGCAGTATTTT. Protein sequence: CASRAGQLTDTQYF.